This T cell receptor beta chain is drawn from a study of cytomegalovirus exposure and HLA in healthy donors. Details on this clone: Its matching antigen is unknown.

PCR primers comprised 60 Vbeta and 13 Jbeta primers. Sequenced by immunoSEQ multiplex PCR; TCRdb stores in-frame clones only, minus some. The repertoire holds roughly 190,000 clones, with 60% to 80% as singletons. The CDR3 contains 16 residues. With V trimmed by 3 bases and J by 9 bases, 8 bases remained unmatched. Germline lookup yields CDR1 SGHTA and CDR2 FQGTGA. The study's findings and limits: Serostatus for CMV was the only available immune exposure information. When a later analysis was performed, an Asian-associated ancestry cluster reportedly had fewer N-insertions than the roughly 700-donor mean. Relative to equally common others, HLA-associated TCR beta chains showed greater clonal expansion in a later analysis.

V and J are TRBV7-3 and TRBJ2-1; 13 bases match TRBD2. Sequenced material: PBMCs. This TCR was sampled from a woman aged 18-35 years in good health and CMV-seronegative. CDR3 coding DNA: TGTGCCAGCAGCTTGTTCGGGGGACTAGCGGGACGTGAGCAGTTCTTC. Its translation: CASSLFGGLAGREQFF.